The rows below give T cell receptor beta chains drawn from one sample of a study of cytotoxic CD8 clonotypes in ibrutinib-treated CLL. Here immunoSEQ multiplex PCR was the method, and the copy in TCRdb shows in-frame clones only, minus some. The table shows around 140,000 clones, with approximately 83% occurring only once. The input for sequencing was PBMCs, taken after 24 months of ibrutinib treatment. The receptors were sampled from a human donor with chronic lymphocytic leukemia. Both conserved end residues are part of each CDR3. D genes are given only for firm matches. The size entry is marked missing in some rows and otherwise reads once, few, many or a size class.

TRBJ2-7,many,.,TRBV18,CASRSDSSYEQYF
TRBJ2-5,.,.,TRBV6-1,CASSEYTQYF
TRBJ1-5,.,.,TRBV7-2,CASSQGFNQPQHF
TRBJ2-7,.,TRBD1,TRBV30,CAWALGQGPNEQYF
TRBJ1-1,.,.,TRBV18,CASSRGQQNTEAFF
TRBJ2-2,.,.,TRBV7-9,CANLGEAMNTGELFF
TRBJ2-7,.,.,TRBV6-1,CASSEWYEQYF
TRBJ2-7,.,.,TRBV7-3,CASSPMPGEAEQYF
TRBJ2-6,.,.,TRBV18,CASSPLLANVLTF
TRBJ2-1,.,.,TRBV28,CASSRGFQPPYNEQFF
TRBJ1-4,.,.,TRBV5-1,CASSLGTANEKLFF
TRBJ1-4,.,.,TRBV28,CASTPYEGTRKKLFF
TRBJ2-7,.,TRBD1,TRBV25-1,CASSGIRDRGLYEQYF
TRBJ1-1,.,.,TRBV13,CASVRRGGGYTEAFF
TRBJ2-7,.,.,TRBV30,CAWSTNREQYF
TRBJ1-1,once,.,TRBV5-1,CASSSPGESTEAFF
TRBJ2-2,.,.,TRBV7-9,CASSYGRGYTGELFF
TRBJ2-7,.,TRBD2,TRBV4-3,CASSLHAGVYEQYF
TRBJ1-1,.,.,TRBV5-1,CASSLGSGVRGTEAFF
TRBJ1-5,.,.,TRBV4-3,CASSQGGIGSNQPQHF
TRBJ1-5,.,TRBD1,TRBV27,CASSPLSWTGINQPQHF
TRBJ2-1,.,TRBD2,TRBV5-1,CASSLGSSGRAGNEQFF
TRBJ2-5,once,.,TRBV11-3,CASSPDYQETQYF
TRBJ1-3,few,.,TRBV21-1,CASSKGMTATSQSFGNTIYF
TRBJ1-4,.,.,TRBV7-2,CASSPPLGGDRGKLFF
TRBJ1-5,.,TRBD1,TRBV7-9,CASSLEDRGRGQPQHF
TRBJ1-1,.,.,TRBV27,CASSLHGGVNTEAFF
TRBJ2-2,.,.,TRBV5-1,CASSLTVNTGELFF
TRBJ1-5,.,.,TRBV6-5,CASSYSRADNQPQHF
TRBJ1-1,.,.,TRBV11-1,CASSLARGWDTEAFF
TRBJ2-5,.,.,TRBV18,CASSPYSETQYF
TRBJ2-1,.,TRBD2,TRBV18,CASSPQSSGTNNEQFF
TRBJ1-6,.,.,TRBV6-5,CASSYSTGFGNSPLHF
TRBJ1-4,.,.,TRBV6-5,CASSYSGGRNEKLFF
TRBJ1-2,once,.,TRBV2,CASSPDGANYGYTF
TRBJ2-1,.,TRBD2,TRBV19,CASRWRGSSYNEQFF
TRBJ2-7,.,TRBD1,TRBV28,CASSLRGTGSYEQYF
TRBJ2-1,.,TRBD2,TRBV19,CASSIDDRLAGGHNEQFF
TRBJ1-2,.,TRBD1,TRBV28,CASSPQPGQVASKRANYGYTF
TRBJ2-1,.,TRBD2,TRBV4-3,CASSRGIIAGSSYNEQFF
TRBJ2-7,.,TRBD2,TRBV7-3,CASSRTSGSYEQYF
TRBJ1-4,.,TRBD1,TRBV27,CASGTGSFTKKLFF
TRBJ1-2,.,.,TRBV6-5,CASRTGAYGYTF
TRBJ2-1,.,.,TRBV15,CATSHWVGEQFF
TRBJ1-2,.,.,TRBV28,CASFANYGYTF
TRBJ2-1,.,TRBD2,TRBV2,CASTGTSGGLGWQFF
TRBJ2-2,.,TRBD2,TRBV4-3,CASSQESGTSGTGELFF
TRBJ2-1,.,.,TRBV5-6,CASSLPGTLPLREQFF
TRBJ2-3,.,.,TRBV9,CASSVHGASTDTQYF
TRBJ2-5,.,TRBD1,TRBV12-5,CASGQGIGTQYF
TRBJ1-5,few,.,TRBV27,CASSLGTGIAQHF
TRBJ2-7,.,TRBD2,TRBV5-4,CASSRVASGGSSYEQYF
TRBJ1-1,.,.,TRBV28,CASKRPGTNTEAFF
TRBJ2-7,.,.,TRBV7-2,CASSLRGRDSYEQYF
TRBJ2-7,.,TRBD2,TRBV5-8,CASSLVGREYNEQYF